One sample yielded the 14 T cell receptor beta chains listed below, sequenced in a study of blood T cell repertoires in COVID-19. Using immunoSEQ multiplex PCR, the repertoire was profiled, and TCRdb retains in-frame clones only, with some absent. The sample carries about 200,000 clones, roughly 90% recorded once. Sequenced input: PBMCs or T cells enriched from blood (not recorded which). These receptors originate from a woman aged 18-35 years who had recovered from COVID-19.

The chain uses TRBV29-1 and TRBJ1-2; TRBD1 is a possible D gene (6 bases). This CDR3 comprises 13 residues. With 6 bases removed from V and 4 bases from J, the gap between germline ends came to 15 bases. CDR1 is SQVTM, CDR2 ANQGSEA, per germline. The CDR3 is CSVRLGAVYGYTF. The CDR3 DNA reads TGCAGCGTAAGATTGGGGGCTGTCTATGGCTACACCTTC.

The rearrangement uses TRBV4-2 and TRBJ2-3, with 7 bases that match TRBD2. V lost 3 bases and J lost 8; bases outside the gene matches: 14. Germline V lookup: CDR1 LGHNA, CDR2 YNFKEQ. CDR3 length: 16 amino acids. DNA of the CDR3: TGTGCCAGCAGCCAGGACCCCGGGGGGATTAAGGGTACGCAGTATTTT. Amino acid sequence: CASSQDPGGIKGTQYF.

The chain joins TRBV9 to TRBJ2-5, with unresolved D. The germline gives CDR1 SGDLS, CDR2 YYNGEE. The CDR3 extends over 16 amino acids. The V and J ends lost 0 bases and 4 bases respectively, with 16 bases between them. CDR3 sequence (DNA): TGTGCCAGCAGCGTAGCAGGTCTCCCCGGCTCAGAGACCCAGTACTTC. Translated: CASSVAGLPGSETQYF.

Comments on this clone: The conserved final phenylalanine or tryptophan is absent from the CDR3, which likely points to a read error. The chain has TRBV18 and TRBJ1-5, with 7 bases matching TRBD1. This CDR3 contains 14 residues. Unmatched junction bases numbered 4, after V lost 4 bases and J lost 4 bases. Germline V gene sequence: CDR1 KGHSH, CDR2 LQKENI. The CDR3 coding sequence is TGTGCCAGCTCACAGGCAGGGGGTAATCAGCCCCAGCATCTT. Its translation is CASSQAGGNQPQHL.

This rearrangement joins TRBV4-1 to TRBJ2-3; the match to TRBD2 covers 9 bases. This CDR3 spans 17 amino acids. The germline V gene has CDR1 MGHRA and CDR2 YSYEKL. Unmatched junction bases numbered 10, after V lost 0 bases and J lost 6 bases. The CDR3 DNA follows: TGCGCCAGCAGCCAAGATCCTCGCGGGGGGGCCATGGATACGCAGTATTTT. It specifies CASSQDPRGGAMDTQYF.

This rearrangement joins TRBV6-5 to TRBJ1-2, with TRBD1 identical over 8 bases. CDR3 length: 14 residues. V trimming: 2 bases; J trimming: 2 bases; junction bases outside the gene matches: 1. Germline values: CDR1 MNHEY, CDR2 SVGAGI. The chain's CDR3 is CASSYHRGNYGYTF. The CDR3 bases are TGTGCCAGCAGTTACCACAGGGGGAACTATGGCTACACCTTC.

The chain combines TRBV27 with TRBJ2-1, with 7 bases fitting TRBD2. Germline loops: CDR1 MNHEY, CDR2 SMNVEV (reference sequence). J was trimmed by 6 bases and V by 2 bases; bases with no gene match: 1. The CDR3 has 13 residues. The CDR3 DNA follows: TGTGCCAGCAGTTTAGGGGGGGGCAATGAGCAGTTCTTC. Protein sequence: CASSLGGGNEQFF.

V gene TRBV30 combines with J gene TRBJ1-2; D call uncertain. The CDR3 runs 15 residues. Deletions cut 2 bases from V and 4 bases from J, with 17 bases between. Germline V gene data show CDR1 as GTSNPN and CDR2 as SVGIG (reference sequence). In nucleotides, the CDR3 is TGTGCCTGGAGTAGCATTATGGTCACCTCCTATGGCTACACCTTC. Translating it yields CAWSSIMVTSYGYTF.

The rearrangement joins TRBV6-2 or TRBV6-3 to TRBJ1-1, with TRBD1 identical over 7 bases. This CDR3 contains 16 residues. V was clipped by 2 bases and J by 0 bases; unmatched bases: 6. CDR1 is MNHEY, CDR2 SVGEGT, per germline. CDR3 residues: CASSYKTGTVNTEAFF. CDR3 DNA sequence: TGTGCCAGCAGTTACAAAACCGGGACAGTGAACACTGAAGCTTTCTTT.

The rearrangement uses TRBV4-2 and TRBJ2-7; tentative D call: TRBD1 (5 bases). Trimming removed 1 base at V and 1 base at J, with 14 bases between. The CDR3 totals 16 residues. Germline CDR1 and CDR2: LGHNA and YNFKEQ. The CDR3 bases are TGTGCCAGCAGCCAAGCCCCACAGGCCGATTCCTACGAGCAGTACTTC. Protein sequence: CASSQAPQADSYEQYF.

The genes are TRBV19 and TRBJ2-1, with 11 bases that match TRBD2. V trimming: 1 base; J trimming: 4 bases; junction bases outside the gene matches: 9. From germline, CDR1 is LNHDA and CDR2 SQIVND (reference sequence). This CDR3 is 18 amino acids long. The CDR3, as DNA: TGTGCCAGTAGTATAGGCTCTCTACTAGCGGGGGCGTACAATGAGCAGTTCTTC. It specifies CASSIGSLLAGAYNEQFF.

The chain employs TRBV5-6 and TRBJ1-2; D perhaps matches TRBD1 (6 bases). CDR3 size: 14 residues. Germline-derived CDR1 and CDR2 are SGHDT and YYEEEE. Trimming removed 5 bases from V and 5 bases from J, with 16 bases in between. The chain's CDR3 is CASSEAGARYGYTF. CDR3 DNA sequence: TGTGCCAGCAGTGAGGCAGGGGCCCGGTATGGCTACACCTTC.

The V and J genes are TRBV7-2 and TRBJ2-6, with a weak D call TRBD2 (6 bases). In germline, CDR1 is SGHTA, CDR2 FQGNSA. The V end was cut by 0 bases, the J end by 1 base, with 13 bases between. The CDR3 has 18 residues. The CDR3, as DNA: TGTGCCAGCAGCTTAGCTTTTGGAGGGAGGTCTGGGGCCAACGTCCTGACTTTC. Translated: CASSLAFGGRSGANVLTF.

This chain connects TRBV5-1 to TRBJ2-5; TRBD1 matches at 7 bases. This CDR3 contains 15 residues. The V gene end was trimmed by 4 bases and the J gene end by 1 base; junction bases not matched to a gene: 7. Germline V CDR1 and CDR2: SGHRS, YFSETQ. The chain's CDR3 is CASSRQDRFQETQYF. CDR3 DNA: TGCGCCAGCAGCCGACAGGACAGGTTCCAAGAGACCCAGTACTTC.